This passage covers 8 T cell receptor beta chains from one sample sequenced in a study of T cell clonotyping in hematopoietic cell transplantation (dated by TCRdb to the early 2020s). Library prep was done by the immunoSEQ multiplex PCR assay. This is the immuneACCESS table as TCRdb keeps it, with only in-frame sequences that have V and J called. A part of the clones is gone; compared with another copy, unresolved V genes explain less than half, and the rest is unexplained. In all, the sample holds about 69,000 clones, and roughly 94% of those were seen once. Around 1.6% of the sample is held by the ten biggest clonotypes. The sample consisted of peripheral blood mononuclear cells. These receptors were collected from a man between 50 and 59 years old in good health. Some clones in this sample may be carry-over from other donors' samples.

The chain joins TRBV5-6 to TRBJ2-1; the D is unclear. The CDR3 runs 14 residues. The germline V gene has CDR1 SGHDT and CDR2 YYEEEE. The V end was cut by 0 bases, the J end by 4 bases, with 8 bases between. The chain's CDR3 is CASSLARIYNEQFF. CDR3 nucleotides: TGTGCCAGCAGCTTGGCACGGATTTACAATGAGCAGTTCTTC.

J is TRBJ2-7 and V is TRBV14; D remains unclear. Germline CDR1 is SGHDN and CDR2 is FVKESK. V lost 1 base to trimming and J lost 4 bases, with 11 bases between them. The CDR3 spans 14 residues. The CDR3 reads CASSQVQLGYEQYF. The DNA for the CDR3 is TGTGCCAGCAGCCAAGTCCAATTGGGGTACGAGCAGTACTTC.

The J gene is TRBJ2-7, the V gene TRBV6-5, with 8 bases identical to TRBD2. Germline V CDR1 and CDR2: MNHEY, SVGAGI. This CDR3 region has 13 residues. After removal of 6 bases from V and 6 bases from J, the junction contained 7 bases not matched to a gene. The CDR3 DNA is TGTGCCAGCAGAGGGAGCGGGAGAGGCGAGCAGTACTTC. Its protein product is CASRGSGRGEQYF.

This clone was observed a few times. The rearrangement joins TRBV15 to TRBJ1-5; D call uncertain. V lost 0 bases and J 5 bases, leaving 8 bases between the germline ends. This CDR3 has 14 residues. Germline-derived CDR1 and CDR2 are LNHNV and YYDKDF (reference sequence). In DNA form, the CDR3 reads TGTGCCACCAGCAGAGATTGGGGAGATCAGCCCCAGCATTTT. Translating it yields CATSRDWGDQPQHF.

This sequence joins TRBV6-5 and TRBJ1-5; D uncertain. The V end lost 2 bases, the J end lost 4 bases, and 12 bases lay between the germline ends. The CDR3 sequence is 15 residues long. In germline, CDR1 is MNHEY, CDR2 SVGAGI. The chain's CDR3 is CASSYSPTENQPQHF. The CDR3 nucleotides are TGTGCCAGCAGTTACAGCCCGACCGAAAATCAGCCCCAGCATTTT.

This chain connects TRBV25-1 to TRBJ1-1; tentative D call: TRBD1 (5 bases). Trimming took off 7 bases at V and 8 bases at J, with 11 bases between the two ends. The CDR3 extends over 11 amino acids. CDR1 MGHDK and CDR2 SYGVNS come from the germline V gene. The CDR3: CASTDSLEAFF. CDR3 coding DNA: TGTGCCAGCACCGACAGCCTCGAAGCTTTCTTT.

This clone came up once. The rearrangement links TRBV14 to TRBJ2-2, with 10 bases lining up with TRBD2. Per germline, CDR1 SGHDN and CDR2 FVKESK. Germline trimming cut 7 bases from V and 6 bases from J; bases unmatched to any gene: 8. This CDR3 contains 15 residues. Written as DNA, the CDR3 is TGTGCCAGCACTTCTAGCGGGAGCTCATCCGGGGAGCTGTTTTTT. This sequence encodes CASTSSGSSSGELFF.

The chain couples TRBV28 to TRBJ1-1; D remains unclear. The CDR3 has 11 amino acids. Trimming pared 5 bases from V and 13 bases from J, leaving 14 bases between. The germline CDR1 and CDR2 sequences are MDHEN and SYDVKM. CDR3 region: CASSTPEGFFF. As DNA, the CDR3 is TGTGCCAGCAGTACCCCGGAAGGTTTTTTCTTT.